The clone carrying this T cell receptor (beta chain) showed up just a few times. Its antigen is currently unknown. This sample stems from a study of T cells in Graves' hyperthyroidism and ophthalmopathy. Study-wide results and caveats: Blood held most thyroid clonotypes expanded above 0.001 frequency.

RNA transcripts yielded amplified TCR beta CDR3 regions. The HTBI set primed first-round TCR CDR3 RT-PCR. TCRdb recomputed calls from the multiplex PCR reads with MiXCR, one row per CDR3 protein. The repertoire has around 570,000 distinct CDR3 sequences, just under 20% of them found once; the top ten carry 45% to 50%. Trimming cost V 7 bases and J 0 bases; bases outside gene matches: 8. Germline V gene sequence: CDR1 SQVTM, CDR2 ANQGSEA. This CDR3 comprises 15 residues. Specimen: blood. The sequence was collected from a man aged 40-49 years with Graves' ophthalmopathy. The V call is TRBV29-1, the J call TRBJ2-1; TRBD2 aligns across 8 bases. The CDR3 loop is CSALGLAGSYNEQFF. Written as DNA, the CDR3 is TGCAGCGCCCTGGGGCTAGCGGGCTCCTACAATGAGCAGTTCTTC.